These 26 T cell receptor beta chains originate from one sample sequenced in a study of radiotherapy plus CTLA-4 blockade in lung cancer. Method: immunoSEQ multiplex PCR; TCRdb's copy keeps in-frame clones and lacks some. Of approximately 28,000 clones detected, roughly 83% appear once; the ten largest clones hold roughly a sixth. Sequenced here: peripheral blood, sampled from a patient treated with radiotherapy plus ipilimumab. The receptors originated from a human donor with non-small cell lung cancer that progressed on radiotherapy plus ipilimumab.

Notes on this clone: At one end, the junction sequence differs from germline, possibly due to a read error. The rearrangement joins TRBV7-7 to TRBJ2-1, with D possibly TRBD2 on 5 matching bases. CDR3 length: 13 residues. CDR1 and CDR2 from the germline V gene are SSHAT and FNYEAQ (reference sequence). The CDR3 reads CASSPPSGYEQFF. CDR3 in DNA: TGTGCTAGCAGCCCCCCCTCGGGGTATGAGCAGTTCTTC.

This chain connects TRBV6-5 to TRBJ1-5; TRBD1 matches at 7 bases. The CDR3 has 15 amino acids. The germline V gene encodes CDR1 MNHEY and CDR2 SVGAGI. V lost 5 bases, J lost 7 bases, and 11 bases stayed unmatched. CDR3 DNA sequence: TGTGCCAGCAGTCCGGACAGGATAGGAAGGCAGCCCCAGCATTTT. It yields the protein CASSPDRIGRQPQHF.

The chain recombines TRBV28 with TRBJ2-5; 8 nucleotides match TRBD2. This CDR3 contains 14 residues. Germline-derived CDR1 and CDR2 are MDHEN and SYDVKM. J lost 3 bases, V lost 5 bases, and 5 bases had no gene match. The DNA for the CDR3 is TGTGCCAGCAGTGGCCTAGCGGGTGAAGAGACCCAGTACTTC. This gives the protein CASSGLAGEETQYF.

The CDR3 sequence: CASSSSGYRAQEQYF. CDR3 DNA sequence: TGTGCCAGCAGCTCCAGCGGATACAGGGCCCAGGAGCAGTACTTC. V is TRBV5-6 and J is TRBJ2-7; a possible D gene is TRBD1 (6 bases). The length of the CDR3 is 15 residues. CDR1 is SGHDT and CDR2 is YYEEEE in the germline V gene. V lost 3 bases to trimming and J lost 7 bases, with 20 bases between them.

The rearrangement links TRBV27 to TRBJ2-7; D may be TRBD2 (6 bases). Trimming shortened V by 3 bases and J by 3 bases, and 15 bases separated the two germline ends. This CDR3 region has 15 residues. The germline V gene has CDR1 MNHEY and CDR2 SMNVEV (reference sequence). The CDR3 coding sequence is TGTGCCAGCAGTTTTAATGGGGGGATTAGCTACGAGCAGTACTTC. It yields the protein CASSFNGGISYEQYF.

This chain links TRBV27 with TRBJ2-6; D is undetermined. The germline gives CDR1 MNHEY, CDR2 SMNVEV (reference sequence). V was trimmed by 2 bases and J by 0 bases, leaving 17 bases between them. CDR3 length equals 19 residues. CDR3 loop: CASSLGVEPAHSGANVLTF. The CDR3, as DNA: TGTGCCAGCAGTTTAGGGGTGGAGCCTGCCCACTCTGGGGCCAACGTCCTGACTTTC.

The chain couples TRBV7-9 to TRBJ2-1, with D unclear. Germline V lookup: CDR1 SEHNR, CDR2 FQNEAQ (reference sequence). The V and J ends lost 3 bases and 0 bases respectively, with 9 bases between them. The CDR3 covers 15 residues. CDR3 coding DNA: TGTGCCAGCAGCTTTTCGTTGAGCTCCTACAATGAGCAGTTCTTC. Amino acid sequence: CASSFSLSSYNEQFF.

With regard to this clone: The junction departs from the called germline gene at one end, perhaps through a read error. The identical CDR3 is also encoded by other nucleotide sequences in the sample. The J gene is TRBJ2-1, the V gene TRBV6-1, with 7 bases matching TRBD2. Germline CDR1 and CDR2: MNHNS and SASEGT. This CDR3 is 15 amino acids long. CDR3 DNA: TGTGCCAGCAGTCTCCCGGCGGGAGTTGGGAATGAACAGTTCTTC. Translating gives CASSLPAGVGNEQFF.

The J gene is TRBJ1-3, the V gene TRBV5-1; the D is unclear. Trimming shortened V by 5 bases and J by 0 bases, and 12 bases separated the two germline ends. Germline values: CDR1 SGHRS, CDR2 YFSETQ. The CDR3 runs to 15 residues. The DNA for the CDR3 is TGCGCCAGCAGGTCGGCGGTGAGCTCTGGAAACACCATATATTTT. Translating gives CASRSAVSSGNTIYF.

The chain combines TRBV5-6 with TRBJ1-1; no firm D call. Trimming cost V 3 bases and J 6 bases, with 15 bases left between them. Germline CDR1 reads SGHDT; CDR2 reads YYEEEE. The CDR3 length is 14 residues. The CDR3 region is CASSSQQGGPEAFF. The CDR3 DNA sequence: TGTGCCAGCAGCTCCCAACAAGGTGGTCCTGAAGCTTTCTTT.

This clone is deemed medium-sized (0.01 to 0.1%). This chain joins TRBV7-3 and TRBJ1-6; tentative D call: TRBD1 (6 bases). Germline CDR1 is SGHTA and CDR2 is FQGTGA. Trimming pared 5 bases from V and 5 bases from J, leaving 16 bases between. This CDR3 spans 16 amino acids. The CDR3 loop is CASSPNPDRHNSPLHF. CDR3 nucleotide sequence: TGTGCCAGCAGCCCCAACCCCGACAGGCATAATTCACCCCTCCACTTT.

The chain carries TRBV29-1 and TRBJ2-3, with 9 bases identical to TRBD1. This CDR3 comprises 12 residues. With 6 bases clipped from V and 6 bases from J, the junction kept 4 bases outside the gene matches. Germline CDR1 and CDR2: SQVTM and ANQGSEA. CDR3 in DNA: TGCAGCGTCGATGACAGGGGGGATACGCAGTATTTT. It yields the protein CSVDDRGDTQYF.

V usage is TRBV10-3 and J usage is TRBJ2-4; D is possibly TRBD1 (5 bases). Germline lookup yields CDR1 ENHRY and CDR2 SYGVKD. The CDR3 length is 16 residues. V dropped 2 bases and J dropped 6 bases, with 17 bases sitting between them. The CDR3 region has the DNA TGTGCCATCAGTGAGAACCAGGTTCAGGGCGGAAACATTCAGTACTTC. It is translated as CAISENQVQGGNIQYF.

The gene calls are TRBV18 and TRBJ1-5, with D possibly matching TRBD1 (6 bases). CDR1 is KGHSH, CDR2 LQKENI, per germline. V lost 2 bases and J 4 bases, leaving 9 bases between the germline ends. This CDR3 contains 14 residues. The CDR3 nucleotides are TGTGCCAGCTCACCAGGGGGACAAAATCAGCCCCAGCATTTT. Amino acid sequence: CASSPGGQNQPQHF.

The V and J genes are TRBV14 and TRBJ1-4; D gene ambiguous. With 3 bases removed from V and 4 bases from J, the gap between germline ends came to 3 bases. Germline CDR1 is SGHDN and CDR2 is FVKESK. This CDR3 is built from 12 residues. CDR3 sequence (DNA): TGTGCCAGCAGCCAGTATAATGAAAAACTGTTTTTT. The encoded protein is CASSQYNEKLFF.

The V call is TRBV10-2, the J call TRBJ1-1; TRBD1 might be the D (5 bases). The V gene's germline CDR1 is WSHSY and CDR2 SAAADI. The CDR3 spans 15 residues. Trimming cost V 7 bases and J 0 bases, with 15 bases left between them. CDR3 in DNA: TGCGCCAGCACCATAATTCGGGGGATGAACACTGAAGCTTTCTTT. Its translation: CASTIIRGMNTEAFF.

CDR3 region: CASSPFDRRETEAFF. CDR3 in DNA: TGTGCCAGCTCACCATTCGACAGGAGAGAGACTGAAGCTTTCTTT. The chain links TRBV18 to TRBJ1-1, with TRBD1 as a possible D gene (6 bases). Germline V gives CDR1 KGHSH, CDR2 LQKENI. The CDR3 loop spans 15 amino acids. V was clipped by 2 bases and J by 5 bases, with 15 bases between them.

The CDR3 nucleotides read TGTGCCAGCAGCGGCGAGACAGGGGAGGAAAAAAATTCACCCCTCCACTTT. Translating gives CASSGETGEEKNSPLHF. The chain uses TRBV21-1 and TRBJ1-6; the D call in the table, TRBD1, was not verified against the DNA. TRBV21-1 is reported as a pseudogene. This CDR3 region has 17 residues.

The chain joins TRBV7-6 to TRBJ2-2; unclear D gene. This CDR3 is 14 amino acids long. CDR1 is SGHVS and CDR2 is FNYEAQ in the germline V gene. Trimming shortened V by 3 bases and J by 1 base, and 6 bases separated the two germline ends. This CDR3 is CASSFRLNTGELFF. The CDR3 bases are TGTGCCAGCAGCTTTCGGCTGAACACCGGGGAGCTGTTTTTT.

The CDR3 sequence is CASSLIGAASYF. CDR3 coding DNA: TGTGCCAGCAGCTTGATAGGAGCAGCTTCCTACTTC. The chain is built from TRBV5-6 and TRBJ2-7; no firm D call. The germline V gene encodes CDR1 SGHDT and CDR2 YYEEEE. V was cut by 1 base and J by 13 bases, with 15 bases left in between. This CDR3 region has 12 residues.

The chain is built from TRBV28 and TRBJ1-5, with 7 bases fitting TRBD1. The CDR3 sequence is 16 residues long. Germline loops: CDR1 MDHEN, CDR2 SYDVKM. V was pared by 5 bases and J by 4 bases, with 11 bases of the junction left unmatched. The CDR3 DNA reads TGTGCCAGCAGTACTGGGGGGGGACAGATTAATCAGCCCCAGCATTTT. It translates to CASSTGGGQINQPQHF.

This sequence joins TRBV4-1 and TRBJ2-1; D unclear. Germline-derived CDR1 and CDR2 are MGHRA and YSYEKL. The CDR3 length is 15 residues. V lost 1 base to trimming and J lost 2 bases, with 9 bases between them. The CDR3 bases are TGCGCCAGCAGCCAAGTCGATGCAACCTACAATGAGCAGTTCTTC. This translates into CASSQVDATYNEQFF.

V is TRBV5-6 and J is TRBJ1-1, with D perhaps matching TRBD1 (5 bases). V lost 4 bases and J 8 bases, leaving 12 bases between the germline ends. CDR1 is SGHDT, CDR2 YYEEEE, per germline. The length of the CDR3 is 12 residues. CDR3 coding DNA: TGTGCCAGCAGCGCCGGGGGTCGAGAAGCTTTCTTT. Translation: CASSAGGREAFF. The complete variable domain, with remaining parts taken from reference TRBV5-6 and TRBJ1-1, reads DAGVTQSPTHLIKTRGQQVTLRCSPKSGHDTVSWYQQALGQGPQFIFQYYEEEERQRGNFPDRFSGHQFPNYSSELNVNALLLGDSALYLCASSAGGREAFFGQGTRLTVV.

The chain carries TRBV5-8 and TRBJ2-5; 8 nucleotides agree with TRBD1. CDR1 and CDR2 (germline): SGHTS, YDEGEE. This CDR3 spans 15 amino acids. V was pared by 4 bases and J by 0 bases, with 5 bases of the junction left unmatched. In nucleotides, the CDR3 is TGTGCCAGCAGCCCGCGGACAGGGCACCAAGAGACCCAGTACTTC. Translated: CASSPRTGHQETQYF.

The CDR3 spells CAGGRGTQETQYF. The CDR3 DNA reads TGTGCCGGGGGAAGGGGGACCCAAGAGACCCAGTACTTC. V gene TRBV6-1 combines with J gene TRBJ2-5; D may be TRBD1 (6 bases). The germline gives CDR1 MNHNS, CDR2 SASEGT. CDR3 length: 13 residues. Trimming took 11 bases from V and 1 from J, leaving 14 bases between them.

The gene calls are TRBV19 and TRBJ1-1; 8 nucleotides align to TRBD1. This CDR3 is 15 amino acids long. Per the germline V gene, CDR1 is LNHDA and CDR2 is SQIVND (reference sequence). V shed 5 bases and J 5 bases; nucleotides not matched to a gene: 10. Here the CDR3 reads CASSAFWTGRTEAFF. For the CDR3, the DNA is TGTGCCAGTAGTGCCTTTTGGACAGGGAGAACTGAAGCTTTCTTT.